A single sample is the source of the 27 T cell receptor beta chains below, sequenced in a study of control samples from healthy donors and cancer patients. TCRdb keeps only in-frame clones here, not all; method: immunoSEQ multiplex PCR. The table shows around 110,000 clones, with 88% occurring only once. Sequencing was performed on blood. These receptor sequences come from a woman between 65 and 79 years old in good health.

The CDR3 sequence is CASSQVMIGVIRDTEAFF. The CDR3 nucleotides read TGTGCCAGCAGCCAAGTGATGATCGGAGTAATTAGGGACACTGAAGCTTTCTTT. The chain is built from TRBV4-2 and TRBJ1-1; the D is unclear. CDR3 length equals 18 residues. V was clipped by 1 base and J by 3 bases, with 21 bases between them. From germline, CDR1 is LGHNA and CDR2 YNFKEQ.

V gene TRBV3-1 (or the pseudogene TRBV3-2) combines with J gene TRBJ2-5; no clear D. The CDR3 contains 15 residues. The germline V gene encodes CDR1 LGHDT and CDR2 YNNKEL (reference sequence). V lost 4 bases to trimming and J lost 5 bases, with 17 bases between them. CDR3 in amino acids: CASSPSRTPRETQYF. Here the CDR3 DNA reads TGTGCCAGCAGCCCTTCACGTACCCCCCGGGAGACCCAGTACTTC.

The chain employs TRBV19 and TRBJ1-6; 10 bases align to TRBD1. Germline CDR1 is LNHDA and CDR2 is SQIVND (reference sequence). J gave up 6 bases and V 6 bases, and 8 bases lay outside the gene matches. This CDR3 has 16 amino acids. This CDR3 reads CASSPPGQGSNSPLHF. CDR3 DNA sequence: TGTGCCAGTAGCCCCCCGGGACAGGGGTCTAATTCACCCCTCCACTTT.

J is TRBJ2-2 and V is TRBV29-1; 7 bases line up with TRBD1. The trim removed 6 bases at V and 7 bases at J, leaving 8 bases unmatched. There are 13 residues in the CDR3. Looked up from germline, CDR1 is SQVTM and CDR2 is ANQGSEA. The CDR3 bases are TGCAGCGTACGGACAGGAGCGGTCGGGGAGCTGTTTTTT. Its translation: CSVRTGAVGELFF.

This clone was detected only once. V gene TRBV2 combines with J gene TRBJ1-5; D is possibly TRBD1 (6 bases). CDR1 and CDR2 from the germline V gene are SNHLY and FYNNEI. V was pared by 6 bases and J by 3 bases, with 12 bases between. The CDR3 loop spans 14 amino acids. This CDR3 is CASSPRTVNQPQHF. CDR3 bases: TGTGCCAGCAGCCCGAGGACAGTCAATCAGCCCCAGCATTTT.

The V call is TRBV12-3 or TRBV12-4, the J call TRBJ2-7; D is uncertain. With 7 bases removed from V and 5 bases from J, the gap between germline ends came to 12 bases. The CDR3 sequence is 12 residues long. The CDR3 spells CASTGTVDEQYF. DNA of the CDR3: TGTGCCAGCACCGGAACAGTAGACGAGCAGTACTTC.

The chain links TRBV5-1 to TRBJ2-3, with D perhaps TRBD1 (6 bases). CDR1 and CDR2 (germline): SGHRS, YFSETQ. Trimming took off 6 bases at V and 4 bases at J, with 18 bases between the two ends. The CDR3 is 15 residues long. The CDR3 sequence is CASIMGHSPSDTQYF. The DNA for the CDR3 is TGCGCCAGCATCATGGGACATTCGCCGTCAGATACGCAGTATTTT.

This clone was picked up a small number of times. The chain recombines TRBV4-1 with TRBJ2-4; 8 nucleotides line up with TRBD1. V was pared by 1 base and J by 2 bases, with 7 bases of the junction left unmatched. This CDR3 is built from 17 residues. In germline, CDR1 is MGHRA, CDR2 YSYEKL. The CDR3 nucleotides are TGCGCCAGCAGCCAAGGTGTTTCAGGGGGCCCCAAAAACATTCAGTACTTC. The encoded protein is CASSQGVSGGPKNIQYF.

For the CDR3, the DNA is TGTGCCAGCAGCTTAACGCAGGGGGCTCAGCCCCAGCATTTT. Translating gives CASSLTQGAQPQHF. The chain employs TRBV7-2 and TRBJ1-5; 8 bases agree with TRBD1. The CDR3 has 14 residues. Germline CDR1 and CDR2: SGHTA and FQGNSA. The trim removed 2 bases at V and 6 bases at J, leaving 3 bases unmatched.

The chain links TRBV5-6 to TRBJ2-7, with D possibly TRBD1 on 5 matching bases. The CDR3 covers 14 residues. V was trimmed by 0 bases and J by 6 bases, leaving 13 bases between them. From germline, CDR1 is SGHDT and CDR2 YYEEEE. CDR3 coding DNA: TGTGCCAGCAGCTTGGGAAGGGGCTTGCGCGAGCAGTACTTC. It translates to CASSLGRGLREQYF.

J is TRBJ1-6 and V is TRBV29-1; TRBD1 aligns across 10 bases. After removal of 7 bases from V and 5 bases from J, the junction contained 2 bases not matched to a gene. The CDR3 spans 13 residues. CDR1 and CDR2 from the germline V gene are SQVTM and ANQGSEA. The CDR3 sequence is CSAGQGDNSPLHF. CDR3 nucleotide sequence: TGCAGCGCAGGACAGGGGGATAATTCACCCCTCCACTTT.

CDR3 nucleotides: TGTGCCAGCAGTGAGTTGACAAACATTCAGTACTTC. Translated, it gives CASSELTNIQYF. The chain links TRBV2 to TRBJ2-4; D uncertain. Trimming left V 3 bases short and J 6 bases short, with 6 bases between. The CDR3 contains 12 residues. Looked up from germline, CDR1 is SNHLY and CDR2 is FYNNEI.

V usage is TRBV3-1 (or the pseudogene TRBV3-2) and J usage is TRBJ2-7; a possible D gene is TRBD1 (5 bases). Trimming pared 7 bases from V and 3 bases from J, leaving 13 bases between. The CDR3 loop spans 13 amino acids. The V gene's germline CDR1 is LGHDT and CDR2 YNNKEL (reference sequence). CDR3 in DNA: TGTGCCAGCACTCCCCAGGGTGGCTACGAGCAGTACTTC. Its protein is CASTPQGGYEQYF.

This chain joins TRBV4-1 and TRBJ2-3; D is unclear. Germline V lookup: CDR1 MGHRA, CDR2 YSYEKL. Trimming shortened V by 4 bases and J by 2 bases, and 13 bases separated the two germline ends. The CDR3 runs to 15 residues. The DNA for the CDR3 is TGCGCCAGCAGCCCCAAGGCCTCTCTCACAGATACGCAGTATTTT. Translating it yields CASSPKASLTDTQYF.

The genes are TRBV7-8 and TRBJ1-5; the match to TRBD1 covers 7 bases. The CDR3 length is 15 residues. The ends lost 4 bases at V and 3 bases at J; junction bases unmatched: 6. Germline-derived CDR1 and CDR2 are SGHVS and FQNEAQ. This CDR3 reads CASSWGGTVNQPQHF. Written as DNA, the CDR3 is TGTGCCAGCAGCTGGGGGGGGACAGTCAATCAGCCCCAGCATTTT.

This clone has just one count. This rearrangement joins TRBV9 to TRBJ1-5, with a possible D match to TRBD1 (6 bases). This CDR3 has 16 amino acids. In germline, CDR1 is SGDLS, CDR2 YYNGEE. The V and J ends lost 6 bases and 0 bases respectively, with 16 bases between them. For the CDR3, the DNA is TGTGCCAGCACCCCGGAGGGGGGGAATAGCAATCAGCCCCAGCATTTT. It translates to CASTPEGGNSNQPQHF.

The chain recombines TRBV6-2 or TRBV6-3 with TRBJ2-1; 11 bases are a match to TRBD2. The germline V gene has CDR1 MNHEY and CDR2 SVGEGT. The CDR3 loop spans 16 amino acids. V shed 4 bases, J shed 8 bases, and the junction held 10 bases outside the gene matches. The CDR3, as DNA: TGTGCCAGCAGTTTCTCTAGCGGGGGGACAATCCATGAGCAGTTCTTC. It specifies CASSFSSGGTIHEQFF.

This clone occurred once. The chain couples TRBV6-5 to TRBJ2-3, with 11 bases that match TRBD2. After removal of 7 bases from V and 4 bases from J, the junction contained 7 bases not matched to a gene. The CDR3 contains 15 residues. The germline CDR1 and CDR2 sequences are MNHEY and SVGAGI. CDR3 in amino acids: CASTGRLAGSDTQYF. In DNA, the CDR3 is TGTGCCAGCACCGGCCGACTAGCGGGGTCAGATACGCAGTATTTT.

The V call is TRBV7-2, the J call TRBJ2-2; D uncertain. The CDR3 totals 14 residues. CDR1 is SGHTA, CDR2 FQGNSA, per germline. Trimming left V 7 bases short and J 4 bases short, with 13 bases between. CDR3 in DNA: TGTGCCAGCAAACTGGGGTTGGCCACCGGGGAGCTGTTTTTT. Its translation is CASKLGLATGELFF. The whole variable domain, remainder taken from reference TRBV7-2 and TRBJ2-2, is GAGVSQSPSNKVTEKGKDVELRCDPISGHTALYWYRQSLGQGLEFLIYFQGNSAPDKSGLPSDRFSAERTGGSVSTLTIQRTQQEDSAVYLCASKLGLATGELFFGEGSRLTVL.

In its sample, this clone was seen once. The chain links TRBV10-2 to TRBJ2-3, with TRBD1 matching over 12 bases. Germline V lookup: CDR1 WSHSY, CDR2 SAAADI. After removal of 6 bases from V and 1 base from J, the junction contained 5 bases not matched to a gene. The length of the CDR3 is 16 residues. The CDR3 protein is CASRAGTGGRTDTQYF. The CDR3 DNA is TGCGCCAGCAGGGCCGGGACAGGGGGCCGCACAGATACGCAGTATTTT.

The CDR3 protein is CASRQLTSTDTQYF. The CDR3 DNA is TGTGCCAGCAGGCAACTCACTAGCACAGATACGCAGTATTTT. The chain has TRBV7-2 and TRBJ2-3, with D unresolved. V dropped 6 bases and J dropped 0 bases, with 10 bases sitting between them. Germline V lookup: CDR1 SGHTA, CDR2 FQGNSA. The CDR3 is made up of 14 amino acids.

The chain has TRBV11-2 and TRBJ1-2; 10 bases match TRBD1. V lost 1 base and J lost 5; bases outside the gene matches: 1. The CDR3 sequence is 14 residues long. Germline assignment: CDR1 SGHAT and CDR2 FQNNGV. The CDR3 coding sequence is TGTGCCAGCAGCTTAGGACAGGGGGCTTATGGCTACACCTTC. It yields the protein CASSLGQGAYGYTF.

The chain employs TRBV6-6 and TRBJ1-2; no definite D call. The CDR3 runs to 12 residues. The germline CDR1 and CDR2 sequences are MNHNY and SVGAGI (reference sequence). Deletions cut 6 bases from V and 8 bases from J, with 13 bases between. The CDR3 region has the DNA TGTGCCAGCAGCCCGTTAGTCGGGGGCTACACCTTC. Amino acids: CASSPLVGGYTF.

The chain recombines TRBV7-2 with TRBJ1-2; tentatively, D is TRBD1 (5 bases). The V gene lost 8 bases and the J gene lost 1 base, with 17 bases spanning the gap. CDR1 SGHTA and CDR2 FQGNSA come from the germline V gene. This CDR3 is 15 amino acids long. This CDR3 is CASRGWEQGNYGYTF. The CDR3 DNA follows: TGTGCCAGCCGAGGTTGGGAGCAGGGTAACTATGGCTACACCTTC.

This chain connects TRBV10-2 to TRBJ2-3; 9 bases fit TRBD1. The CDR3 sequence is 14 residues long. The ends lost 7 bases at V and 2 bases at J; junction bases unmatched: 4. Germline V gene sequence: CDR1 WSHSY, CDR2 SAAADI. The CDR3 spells CASKGTGSTDTQYF. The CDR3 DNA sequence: TGCGCCAGCAAAGGGACAGGGTCCACAGATACGCAGTATTTT.

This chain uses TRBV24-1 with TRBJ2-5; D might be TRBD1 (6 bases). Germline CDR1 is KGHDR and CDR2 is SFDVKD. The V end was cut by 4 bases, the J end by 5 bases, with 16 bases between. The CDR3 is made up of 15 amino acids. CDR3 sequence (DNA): TGTGCCACCAGTGACTCAAAGGACAGCCGGGAGACCCAGTACTTC. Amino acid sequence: CATSDSKDSRETQYF.

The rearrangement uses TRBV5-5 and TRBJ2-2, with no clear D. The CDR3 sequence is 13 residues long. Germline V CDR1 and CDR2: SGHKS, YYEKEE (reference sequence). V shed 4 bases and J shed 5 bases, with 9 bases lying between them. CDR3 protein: CASSERATGELFF. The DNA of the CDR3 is TGTGCCAGCAGCGAACGGGCAACCGGGGAGCTGTTTTTT.